The rows below give T cell receptor beta chains drawn from one sample of a study of a mutant IDH1 vaccine in newly diagnosed glioma. Assay used: immunoSEQ multiplex PCR; TCRdb lists only in-frame clones, some missing. The sample has 45,000 to 60,000 clones, 65% to 80% seen once; the top ten hold 1.5% to 2%. This material consisted of PBMCs, taken from a glioma patient treated with radiotherapy, temozolomide or both. The origin of the receptors is a woman in her thirties or forties with glioma. Each CDR3 is given with its conserved first and last residue. The D gene is left open where the match is weak. Only some rows state a clone size, as once, few, many or a class for expanded clones.

abundance	v_gene	d_gene	j_gene	CDR3nt	CDR3aa
-	TRBV18	-	TRBJ2-6	TGTGCCAGCTCCCCAGATCGTAGGTCTGGGGCCAACGTCCTGACTTTC	CASSPDRRSGANVLTF
medium-sized	TRBV2	-	TRBJ2-7	TGTGCCAGCAGGGGCGGTGGCTCCTACGAGCAGTACTTC	CASRGGGSYEQYF
-	TRBV2	TRBD1	TRBJ2-1	TGTGCCAGCAGTGGTGACAGGGGTCGAAACAATGAGCAGTTCTTC	CASSGDRGRNNEQFF
-	TRBV9	-	TRBJ1-2	TGTGCCAGCAGCGTAGGAGGGGCTCGCGGCTACACCTTC	CASSVGGARGYTF
-	TRBV2	-	TRBJ1-2	TGTGCCAGCAGGGGGGACGGAAACTATGGCTACACCTTC	CASRGDGNYGYTF
-	TRBV7-9	-	TRBJ1-6	TGTGCCAGCACAGGCAGGGCCCTAAATTCACCCCTCCACTTT	CASTGRALNSPLHF
-	TRBV11-2	-	TRBJ2-3	TGTGCCAGCAGCCCAAAGGTCCGCACAGATACGCAGTATTTT	CASSPKVRTDTQYF
-	TRBV25-1	-	TRBJ1-6	TGTGCCAGCAGTGAGGGTGGAGACTCCTATAATTCACCCCTCCACTTT	CASSEGGDSYNSPLHF
-	TRBV4-1	-	TRBJ2-6	TGCGCCAGCAGCCAATCTGGCCCCGCTTCTGGGGCCAACGTCCTGACTTTC	CASSQSGPASGANVLTF
-	TRBV7-9	TRBD1	TRBJ1-1	TGTGCCAGCAGCTCGACAGGGGGTCTCTCCTCGAACACTGAAGCTTTCTTT	CASSSTGGLSSNTEAFF
-	TRBV5-1	-	TRBJ1-1	TGCGCCAGCAGCTTGGGGGTCAGGGCAGTGAACACTGAAGCTTTCTTT	CASSLGVRAVNTEAFF
-	TRBV15	TRBD1	TRBJ2-7	TGTGCCACCAGCAGAGGAGGCAGGGGGCAGGGCGAGCAGTACTTC	CATSRGGRGQGEQYF
-	TRBV2	TRBD1	TRBJ2-7	TGTGCCAGCAAGCTTCAGGGGGCCTACGAGCAGTACTTC	CASKLQGAYEQYF
few	TRBV27	-	TRBJ1-6	TGTGCCAGCAGTCCCGACTCGGGATATTCACCCCTCCACTTT	CASSPDSGYSPLHF
-	TRBV6-6	-	TRBJ1-3	TGTGCCGGATGGGGGTCCACAAGCTCTGGAAACACCATATATTTT	CAGWGSTSSGNTIYF
-	TRBV4-1	-	TRBJ1-6	TGCGCCAGCAGCCAAGATCCAGGGAGCTCCTATAATTCACCCCTCCACTTT	CASSQDPGSSYNSPLHF
-	TRBV7-8	-	TRBJ2-3	TGTGCCAGCAGCTTAGCTGGGGCAGGATGGACAGATACGCAGTATTTT	CASSLAGAGWTDTQYF
-	TRBV7-2	-	TRBJ1-5	TGTGCCAGCAGCGGCGGGGGGCCCCAGCATTTT	CASSGGGPQHF
-	TRBV25-1	-	TRBJ2-3	TGTGCCAGCAGTAAATTCACAGGGAGCACAGATACGCAGTATTTT	CASSKFTGSTDTQYF
-	TRBV6-1	-	TRBJ1-5	TGTGCCAGCAGCCGCAATCAGCCCCAGCATTTT	CASSRNQPQHF
-	TRBV7-9	-	TRBJ2-7	TGTGCCAGCAGCTCCAGACAGGGAGGGGGCGAGCAGTACTTC	CASSSRQGGGEQYF